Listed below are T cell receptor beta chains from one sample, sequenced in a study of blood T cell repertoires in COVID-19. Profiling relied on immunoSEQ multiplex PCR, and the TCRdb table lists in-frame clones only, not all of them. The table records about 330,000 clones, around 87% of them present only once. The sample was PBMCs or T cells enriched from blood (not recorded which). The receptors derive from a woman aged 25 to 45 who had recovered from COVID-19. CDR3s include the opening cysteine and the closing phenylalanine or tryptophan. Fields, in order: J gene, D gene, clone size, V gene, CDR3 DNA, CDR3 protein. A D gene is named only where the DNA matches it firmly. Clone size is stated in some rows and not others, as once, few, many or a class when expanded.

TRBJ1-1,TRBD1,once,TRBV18,TGTGCCAGCTCACTGTGGCAGGGGGAGAACACTGAAGCTTTCTTT,CASSLWQGENTEAFF
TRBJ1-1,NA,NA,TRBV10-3,TGTGCCATCAGTGAGGTTTCGTTTGACACTGAAGCTTTCTTT,CAISEVSFDTEAFF
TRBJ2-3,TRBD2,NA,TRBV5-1,TGCGCCAGCAGCCCCGGGGGGGCGAAAGATACGCAGTATTTT,CASSPGGAKDTQYF
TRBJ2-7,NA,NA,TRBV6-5,TGTGCCAGCAACATGGACAGCAGCTCCTACGAGCAGTACTTC,CASNMDSSSYEQYF
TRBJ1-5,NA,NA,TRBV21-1,TGTGCCAGCAGCAAAGGGGGGGGTCAGCCCCAGCATTTT,CASSKGGGQPQHF
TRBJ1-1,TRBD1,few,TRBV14,TGTGCCAGCAGCGGGACAGGGAAGGCTGAAGCTTTCTTT,CASSGTGKAEAFF
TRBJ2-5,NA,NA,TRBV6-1,TGTGCCAGCAGTGAAGTCTATGGAGAGACCCAGTACTTC,CASSEVYGETQYF
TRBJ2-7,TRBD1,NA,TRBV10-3,TGTGCCATCAGACCAACAGGGGACCGCTACGAGCAGTACTTC,CAIRPTGDRYEQYF
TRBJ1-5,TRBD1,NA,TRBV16,TGTGCCAGCAGCTGGGGACAGAATAATCAGCCCCAGCATTTT,CASSWGQNNQPQHF
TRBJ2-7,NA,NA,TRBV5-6,TGTGCCAGCAGCTTGGTAGGTAGCGGCGAGCAGTACTTC,CASSLVGSGEQYF
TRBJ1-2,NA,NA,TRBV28,TGTGCCAGCAGTTTGGTCGGTTATGGCTACACCTTC,CASSLVGYGYTF
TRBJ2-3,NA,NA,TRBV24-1,TGTGCCACCAGTGTTCGAAGGAGTAGTGTAGATACGCAGTATTTT,CATSVRRSSVDTQYF
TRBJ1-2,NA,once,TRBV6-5,TGTGCCAGCAACCGAGGGGGGGATGGCTACACCTTC,CASNRGGDGYTF
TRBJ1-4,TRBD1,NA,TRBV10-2,TGCGCCAGCAGCGACAGGGCAACTAATGAAAAACTGTTTTTT,CASSDRATNEKLFF
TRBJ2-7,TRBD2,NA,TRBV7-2,TGTGCCAGCAGCTTAGATAGCGGGGGTTTCTCCTACGAGCAGTACTTC,CASSLDSGGFSYEQYF
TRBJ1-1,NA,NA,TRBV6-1,TGTGCCAGCAGTGACGGAGCAGTTCTAGCTGAAGCTTTCTTT,CASSDGAVLAEAFF